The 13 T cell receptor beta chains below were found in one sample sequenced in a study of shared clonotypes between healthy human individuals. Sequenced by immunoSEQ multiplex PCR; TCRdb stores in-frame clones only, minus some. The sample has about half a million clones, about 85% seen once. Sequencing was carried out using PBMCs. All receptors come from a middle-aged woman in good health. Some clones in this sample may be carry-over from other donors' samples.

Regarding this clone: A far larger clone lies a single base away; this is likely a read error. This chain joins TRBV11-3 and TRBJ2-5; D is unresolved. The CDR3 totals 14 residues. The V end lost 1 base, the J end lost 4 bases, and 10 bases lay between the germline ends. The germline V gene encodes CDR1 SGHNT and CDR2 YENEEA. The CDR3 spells CASSLGGWRETQYF. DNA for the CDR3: TGTGCCAGCAGCTTAGGTGGCTGGAGAGAGACCCAGTACTTC. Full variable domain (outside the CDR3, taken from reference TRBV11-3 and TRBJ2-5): EAGVVQSPRYKIIEKKQPVAFWCNPISGHNTLYWYLQNLGQGPELLIRYENEEAVDDSQLPKDRFSAERLKGVDSTLKIQPAELGDSAVYLCASSLGGWRETQYFGPGTRLLVL.

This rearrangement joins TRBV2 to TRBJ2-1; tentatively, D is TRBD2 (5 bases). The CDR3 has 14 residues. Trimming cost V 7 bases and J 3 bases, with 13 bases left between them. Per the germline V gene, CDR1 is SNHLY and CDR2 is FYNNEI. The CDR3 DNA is TGTGCCAGCACCGAGCGGCGGTACTACAATGAGCAGTTCTTC. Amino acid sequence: CASTERRYYNEQFF.

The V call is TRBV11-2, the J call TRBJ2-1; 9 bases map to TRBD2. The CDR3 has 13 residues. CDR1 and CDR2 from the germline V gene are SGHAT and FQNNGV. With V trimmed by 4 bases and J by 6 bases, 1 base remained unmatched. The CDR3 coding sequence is TGTGCCAGCAGCTCGGGACTAGCCAATGAGCAGTTCTTC. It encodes CASSSGLANEQFF.

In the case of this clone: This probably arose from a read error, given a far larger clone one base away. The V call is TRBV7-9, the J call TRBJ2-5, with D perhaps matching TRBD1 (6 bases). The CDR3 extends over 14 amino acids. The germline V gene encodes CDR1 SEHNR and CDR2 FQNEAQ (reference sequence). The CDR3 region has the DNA TGTGCCAGCGGCTTAGTTGGACAGAACCGAGCCCAGTACTTC. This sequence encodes CASGLVGQNRAQYF.

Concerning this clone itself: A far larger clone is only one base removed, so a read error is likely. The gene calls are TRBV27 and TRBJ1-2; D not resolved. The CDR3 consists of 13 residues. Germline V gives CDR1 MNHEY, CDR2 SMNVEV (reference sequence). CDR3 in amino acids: CASSLSGGYGYAF. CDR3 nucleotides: TGTGCCAGCAGTTTATCCGGTGGCTATGGCTACGCCTTC.

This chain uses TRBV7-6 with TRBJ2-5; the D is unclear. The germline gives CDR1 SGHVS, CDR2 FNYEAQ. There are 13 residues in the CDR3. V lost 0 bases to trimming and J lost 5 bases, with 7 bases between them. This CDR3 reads CASSLAPRETQYF. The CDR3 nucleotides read TGTGCCAGCAGCTTAGCGCCTAGGGAGACCCAGTACTTC.

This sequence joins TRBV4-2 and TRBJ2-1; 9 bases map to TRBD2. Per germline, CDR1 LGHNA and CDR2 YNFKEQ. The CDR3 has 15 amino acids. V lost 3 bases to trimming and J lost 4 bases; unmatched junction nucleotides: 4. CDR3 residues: CASSQASGEYNEQFF. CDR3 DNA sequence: TGTGCCAGCAGCCAGGCTAGCGGGGAGTACAATGAGCAGTTCTTC.

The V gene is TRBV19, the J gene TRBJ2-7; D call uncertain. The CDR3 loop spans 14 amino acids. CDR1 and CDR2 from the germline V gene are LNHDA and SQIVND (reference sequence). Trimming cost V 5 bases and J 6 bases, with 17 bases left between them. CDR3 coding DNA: TGTGCCAGTAGTCAGAAGCCGCCTTACCTCGAGCAGTACTTC. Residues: CASSQKPPYLEQYF.

CDR3 region: CASRGRGSSYEQYF. In DNA form, the CDR3 reads TGTGCCAGCAGAGGGCGGGGTAGCTCCTACGAGCAGTACTTC. The chain uses TRBV28 and TRBJ2-7; possibly TRBD2 for D (6 bases). Trimming stripped 6 bases from V and 0 bases from J, with 12 bases between. There are 14 residues in the CDR3. CDR1 MDHEN and CDR2 SYDVKM come from the germline V gene. Supplemented by reference TRBV28 and TRBJ2-7, the full variable domain reads DVKVTQSSRYLVKRTGEKVFLECVQDMDHENMFWYRQDPGLGLRLIYFSYDVKMKEKGDIPEGYSVSREKKERFSLILESASTNQTSMYLCASRGRGSSYEQYFGPGTRLTVT.

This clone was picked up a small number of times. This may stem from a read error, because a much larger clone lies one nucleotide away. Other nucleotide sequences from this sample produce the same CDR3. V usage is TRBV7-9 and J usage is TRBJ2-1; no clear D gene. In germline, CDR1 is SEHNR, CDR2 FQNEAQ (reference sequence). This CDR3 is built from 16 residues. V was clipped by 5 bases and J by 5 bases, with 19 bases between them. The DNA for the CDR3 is TGTGCCAGCAGCGCATTTATTGCAGGCCCCCACAATGAGCAGTTCTTC. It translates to CASSAFIAGPHNEQFF.

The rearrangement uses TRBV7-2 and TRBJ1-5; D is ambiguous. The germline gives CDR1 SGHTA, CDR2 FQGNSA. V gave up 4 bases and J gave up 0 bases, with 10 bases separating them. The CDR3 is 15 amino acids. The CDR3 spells CASSSQLFSNQPQHF. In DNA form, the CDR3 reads TGTGCCAGCAGCTCCCAACTGTTTAGCAATCAGCCCCAGCATTTT. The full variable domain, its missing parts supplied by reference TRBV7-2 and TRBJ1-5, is GAGVSQSPSNKVTEKGKDVELRCDPISGHTALYWYRQSLGQGLEFLIYFQGNSAPDKSGLPSDRFSAERTGGSVSTLTIQRTQQEDSAVYLCASSSQLFSNQPQHFGDGTRLSIL.

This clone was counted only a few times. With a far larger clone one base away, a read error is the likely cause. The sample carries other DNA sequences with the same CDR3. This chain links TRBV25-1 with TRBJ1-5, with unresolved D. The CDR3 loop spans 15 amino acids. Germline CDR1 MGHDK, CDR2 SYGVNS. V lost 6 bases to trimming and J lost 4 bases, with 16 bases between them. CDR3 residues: CASSPSVGSNQPQHF. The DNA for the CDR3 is TGTGCCAGCAGCCCATCCGTGGGGAGTAATCAGCCCCAGCATTTT.

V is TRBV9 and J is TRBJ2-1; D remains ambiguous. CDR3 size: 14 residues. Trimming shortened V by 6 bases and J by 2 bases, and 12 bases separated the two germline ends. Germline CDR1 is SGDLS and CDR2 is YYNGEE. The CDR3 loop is CASKRSSAYNEQFF. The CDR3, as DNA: TGTGCCAGCAAGAGGTCAAGCGCCTACAATGAGCAGTTCTTC.